Here is one T cell receptor (beta chain) with its context. What it recognizes is unknown. Combining a sample-barcoded 5' primer with a J-beta primer mix, a second PCR ran for roughly 6 to 12 cycles. Via MiXCR, TCRdb re-called the 5' RACE reads, giving one row per CDR3 protein. Here the sample spans hundreds of thousands of distinct CDR3 sequences, 45% to 50% being singletons. The germline gives CDR1 SGHRS, CDR2 YFSETQ. Trimming pared 0 bases from V and 0 bases from J, leaving 4 bases between. The CDR3 runs 13 residues. The sample, approximately 11 milliliters of peripheral blood, was drawn from each donor. Total RNA, at least 5 micrograms per sample, was extracted from PBMCs. The data derive from a study of blood T cells in healthy people across ages. Study background: When template switching was applied, about one barcoded beta molecule was captured per two T cells.

Study observations and caveats: Roughly linear age-related decline in beta diversity appeared, significant by age roughly 40.

The receptor was isolated from an older woman in good health. The sample comprised blood. The V gene is TRBV5-1, the J gene TRBJ2-7; no definite D call. The CDR3 nucleotides read TGCGCCAGCAGCTTGGAAACCTCCTACGAGCAGTACTTC. Its protein product is CASSLETSYEQYF.